The rows below give T cell receptor beta chains drawn from one sample of a study of blood T cell repertoires in COVID-19. TCRdb keeps only in-frame clones here, not all; method: immunoSEQ multiplex PCR. Counted here are around 150,000 clones, 80% to 90% occurring once; the ten biggest clones make up roughly a tenth. The sequenced material came from peripheral blood. The receptors come from a man in his sixties with active or convalescent COVID-19. The CDR3 runs from the conserved cysteine through the conserved F or W. Each record gives: clone size, V gene, J gene, CDR3 protein. Rows give clone size only sometimes, using once, few, many, or a class for an expanded clone.

once	TRBV10-3	TRBJ1-1	CAISGTGGTTEAFF
-	TRBV9	TRBJ1-3	CASSPADRASGNTIYF
-	TRBV11-3	TRBJ2-7	CASSPRQRSYEQYF
-	TRBV7-6	TRBJ2-3	CASSLVLMAGLPDTQYF
-	TRBV19	TRBJ2-7	CASSIALGLATYEQYF
-	TRBV15	TRBJ2-1	CATSRDPGFSYNEQFF
once	TRBV2	TRBJ1-3	CASKRTGNSGNTIYF
-	TRBV6-5	TRBJ2-2	CASKAGWGTGELFF
once	TRBV29-1	TRBJ1-5	CSVRQGAINQPQHF
-	TRBV7-2	TRBJ2-4	CASRPPSEKAKNIQYF
-	TRBV29-1	TRBJ2-6	CSAFLRLTGANVLTF
-	TRBV11-1	TRBJ2-5	CASSLRTGRHTQYF
-	TRBV18	TRBJ2-5	CASSLGQKETQYF
-	TRBV2	TRBJ2-7	CASSVTSGYSYEQYF
-	TRBV5-1	TRBJ2-2	CASSSAGQGGTGELFF
-	TRBV2	TRBJ1-2	CASGRGRNYGYTF
once	TRBV24-1	TRBJ2-1	CATSDLQVRGDNEQFF
-	TRBV6-1	TRBJ2-5	CASSEASGGGETQYF
once	TRBV29-1	TRBJ2-2	CSVGGQGFGAGELFF
few	TRBV27	TRBJ1-1	CASRRGTEAFF
-	TRBV12-5	TRBJ2-3	CASGPKTDTQYF
-	TRBV18	TRBJ2-7	CASSPPDRGTYEQYF
-	TRBV19	TRBJ1-2	CASSSNSGNYGYTF
-	TRBV11-2	TRBJ1-1	CASSLQTGGTEAFF
-	TRBV2	TRBJ1-6	CASSTQPTGRSPLHF
-	TRBV7-9	TRBJ2-7	CASSSPEISYEQYF
-	TRBV3-1/TRBV3-2	TRBJ2-5	CASSQYREGETQYF
-	TRBV19	TRBJ1-1	CASSIADRHRGEAFF
-	TRBV2	TRBJ1-5	CASSLEEPQHF
-	TRBV28	TRBJ2-1	CASKGGSGRRYNEQFF
-	TRBV6-5	TRBJ1-6	CASEGQGSPLHF
-	TRBV19	TRBJ1-4	CASSPTGQGIRKLFF
-	TRBV19	TRBJ2-1	CASSIESSGRVNEQFF
-	TRBV6-5	TRBJ1-2	CASSYSTTRGYGYTF
-	TRBV2	TRBJ1-2	CASRLSEYGYTF
-	TRBV19	TRBJ2-7	CASSIKQGNEQYF
-	TRBV5-4	TRBJ1-4	CASRPGLGEKLFF
-	TRBV4-3	TRBJ2-1	CASSQEWLRSYNEQFF
-	TRBV28	TRBJ1-5	CASSLGGTGGLKPQHF
-	TRBV6-5	TRBJ2-3	CASSKKWQGEDTQYF
-	TRBV7-2	TRBJ2-6	CASSRDSNTGANVLTF
few	TRBV3-1/TRBV3-2	TRBJ1-3	CASSPPGTGPSGNTIYF
-	TRBV5-1	TRBJ2-7	CASSGPDRGEQYF
-	TRBV2	TRBJ2-3	CASSERARSTDTQYF
-	TRBV6-5	TRBJ1-1	CASSSRAEAFF